This record covers a single T cell receptor beta chain. The data are from a study of blood T cell repertoires in COVID-19. Study at large: Specimens from acute and convalescent COVID-19 originated in the United States, Italy and Spain. From T cells, B-cell-depleted T cells, or PBMCs came the material, which was cDNA or gDNA.

V lost 3 bases and J lost 5, with 22 bases in between. Germline CDR1 is MDHEN and CDR2 is SYDVKM. This CDR3 is 17 amino acids long. Per the study methods: The assay estimated nucleated cells by amplifying reference gene primers. TCRdb's table, derived via immunoSEQ multiplex PCR, lists solely in-frame clones and lacks some. V and J calls and clone size are given by that table; D and trimming were obtained from the DNA. The data contain tens of thousands of clones, almost 80% of them singletons. The chain combines TRBV28 with TRBJ1-2; a possible D gene is TRBD1 (5 bases). The sequenced sample consisted of peripheral blood. This clonotype was obtained from an elderly man with acute or convalescent COVID-19. The CDR3 nucleotides read TGTGCCAGCAGTTTGGACCCACAACAGGCACTGGGGTATGGCTACACCTTC. This sequence encodes CASSLDPQQALGYGYTF.